What follows are 25 T cell receptor beta chains derived from one specimen sequenced in a study of T cell repertoires in cytomegalovirus infection. TCRdb re-analysed the reads in MiXCR, keeping a single row per CDR3 protein. The sample includes about 250,000 distinct CDR3 sequences, 9% to 15% of them seen just once. Sequencing was done on a sample of PBMCs. The receptors stem from a human donor in good health (CMV status not recorded). Some clones in this sample may be carry-over from other donors' samples.

This clonotype was observed many times. The gene calls are TRBV7-9 and TRBJ2-5, with TRBD1 identical over 7 bases. Looked up from germline, CDR1 is SEHNR and CDR2 is FQNEAQ (reference sequence). V shed 1 base, J shed 1 base, and the junction held 12 bases outside the gene matches. The CDR3 sequence is 18 residues long. Written as DNA, the CDR3 is TGTGCCAGCAGCTTAGTGGGGCCCACACAGGGGCGCCAAGAGACCCAGTACTTC. Translated: CASSLVGPTQGRQETQYF. The entire variable domain, with the rest obtained from reference TRBV7-9 and TRBJ2-5, is as follows: DTGVSQNPRHKITKRGQNVTFRCDPISEHNRLYWYRQTLGQGPEFLTYFQNEAQLEKSRLLSDRFSAERPKGSFSTLEIQRTEQGDSAMYLCASSLVGPTQGRQETQYFGPGTRLLVL.

This clonotype was seen repeatedly, ten times or more. The J gene is TRBJ2-1, the V gene TRBV7-3; D might be TRBD1 (5 bases). Trimming shortened V by 5 bases and J by 3 bases, and 14 bases separated the two germline ends. Germline V gives CDR1 SGHTA, CDR2 FQGTGA. This CDR3 spans 15 amino acids. The CDR3 region is CASSPVQGNYNEQFF. For the CDR3, the DNA is TGTGCCAGCAGCCCCGTCCAGGGAAACTACAATGAGCAGTTCTTC.

In its sample, this clonotype was seen a few times. The V and J genes are TRBV20-1 and TRBJ2-1, with D perhaps matching TRBD1 (5 bases). This CDR3 is built from 15 residues. Trimming removed 5 bases at V and 6 bases at J, with 20 bases between. In germline, CDR1 is DFQATT, CDR2 SNEGSKA (reference sequence). CDR3 sequence (DNA): TGCAGTGCTCCTAGGACCCTAGAAAGGGGCAATGAGCAGTTCTTC. This translates into CSAPRTLERGNEQFF.

Points on this clonotype: This may be a read error, as it is one base from a much larger clone. The CDR3 DNA reads TGTGCCAGCAGCCAAGATGTAGGCTATGGCTACACCTTC. Translating it yields CASSQDVGYGYTF. The chain has TRBV14 and TRBJ1-2; no clear D. Trimming pared 0 bases from V and 4 bases from J, leaving 6 bases between. This CDR3 is built from 13 residues. Germline-derived CDR1 and CDR2 are SGHDN and FVKESK.

This sequence joins TRBV9 and TRBJ1-6; no clear D. The germline gives CDR1 SGDLS, CDR2 YYNGEE. The V end lost 0 bases, the J end lost 1 base, and 5 bases lay between the germline ends. The CDR3 runs to 15 residues. The CDR3 bases are TGTGCCAGCAGCGTAGGGGTTTCCTATAATTCACCCCTCCACTTT. Its translation: CASSVGVSYNSPLHF.

This clonotype has only a few counts. This chain links TRBV9 with TRBJ1-1; D unresolved. Germline V gene lookup returns CDR1 SGDLS and CDR2 YYNGEE. The CDR3 runs to 14 residues. Trimming took off 2 bases at V and 0 bases at J, with 8 bases between the two ends. The CDR3, as DNA: TGTGCCAGCAGCGTTAATACTATGAACACTGAAGCTTTCTTT. Translation: CASSVNTMNTEAFF.

Concerning this clonotype itself: This could be a read error, since a much larger clone is one nucleotide away. The chain couples TRBV25-1 to TRBJ2-5, with D possibly being TRBD2 (7 bases). The CDR3 is made up of 15 amino acids. The V end was cut by 0 bases, the J end by 9 bases, with 17 bases between. Germline V gene data show CDR1 as MGHDK and CDR2 as SYGVNS. CDR3 loop: CASSEYRGAGESQYF. In nucleotides, the CDR3 is TGTGCCAGCAGTGAATACCGGGGGGCCGGGGAGTCCCAGTACTTC.

The chain couples TRBV20-1 to TRBJ2-6; possible D gene TRBD1, 5 bases. CDR1 and CDR2 (germline): DFQATT, SNEGSKA (reference sequence). V was cut by 0 bases and J by 1 base, with 10 bases left in between. The CDR3 has 16 residues. DNA of the CDR3: TGCAGTGCTAGAGACAGGGTCCGATCTGGGGCCAACGTCCTGACTTTC. Protein: CSARDRVRSGANVLTF.

The table lists this clonotype with many counts. The rearrangement links TRBV19 to TRBJ1-5; no definite D call. The germline gives CDR1 LNHDA, CDR2 SQIVND (reference sequence). V lost 0 bases and J lost 7, with 10 bases in between. CDR3 length: 14 amino acids. The CDR3 sequence: CASSIDPVGQPQHF. The CDR3 region has the DNA TGTGCCAGTAGTATAGATCCGGTGGGACAGCCCCAGCATTTT.

The chain employs TRBV15 and TRBJ2-1; the D is unclear. Trimming cost V 3 bases and J 6 bases, with 9 bases left between them. CDR3 length: 13 residues. Germline V gives CDR1 LNHNV, CDR2 YYDKDF (reference sequence). The CDR3 loop reads CATSSPGRNEQFF. CDR3 in DNA: TGTGCCACCAGCAGCCCCGGCCGCAATGAGCAGTTCTTC.

This clonotype was counted ten times or more. CDR3 amino acids: CASSLGTGEYGTQYF. In nucleotides, the CDR3 is TGTGCCAGCAGCTTAGGGACAGGGGAATATGGGACCCAGTACTTC. The genes are TRBV7-2 and TRBJ2-5, with TRBD1 matching 9 bases. CDR1 and CDR2 (germline): SGHTA, FQGNSA. V was pared by 1 base and J by 7 bases, with 7 bases of the junction left unmatched. The CDR3 has 15 amino acids.

The chain combines TRBV6-2 or TRBV6-3 with TRBJ1-1; a possible D gene is TRBD1 (5 bases). CDR3 length equals 12 residues. CDR1 is MNHEY, CDR2 SVGEGT, per germline. Deletions cut 7 bases from V and 10 bases from J, with 16 bases between. The CDR3 reads CASTSSGDRAFF. The DNA of the CDR3 is TGTGCCAGCACCAGCTCGGGGGACCGAGCTTTCTTT.

This clonotype was picked up a small number of times. This sequence joins TRBV19 and TRBJ1-2; D not resolved. The CDR3 sequence is 13 residues long. Germline V gene sequence: CDR1 LNHDA, CDR2 SQIVND (reference sequence). The ends were cut back, 7 bases at V and 6 bases at J, with 15 bases in the middle. CDR3 in DNA: TGTGCCAGTACGGACTTTGCGATGGATGGCTACACCTTC. This sequence encodes CASTDFAMDGYTF.

This clonotype was observed at least ten times. The CDR3 DNA is TGTGCCAGCAGCTGGCAGAGGAACACTGAAGCTTTCTTT. Translation: CASSWQRNTEAFF. The chain has TRBV6-2 or TRBV6-3 and TRBJ1-1; D not resolved. Per the germline V gene, CDR1 is MNHEY and CDR2 is SVGEGT. Trimming took 6 bases from V and 1 from J, leaving 9 bases between them. The CDR3 covers 13 residues.

Remarks on this clonotype: This could be a read error, since a much larger clone is one nucleotide away. The chain has TRBV12-3 or TRBV12-4 and TRBJ2-7, with 12 nucleotides matching TRBD2. The CDR3 contains 16 residues. CDR3 loop: CASSSTSGRGSFEQCF. CDR3 DNA sequence: TGTGCCAGCAGCTCGACTAGCGGGAGAGGTTCCTTCGAGCAGTGCTTC.

Concerning this clonotype: A single base separates this from a much larger clone, so it may be a read error. V and J are TRBV11-3 and TRBJ2-3; 14 nucleotides align to TRBD2. CDR1 is SGHNT and CDR2 is YENEEA in the germline V gene. The CDR3 consists of 18 residues. V lost 5 bases, J lost 0 bases, and 7 bases stayed unmatched. The CDR3 region is CASSPGLAGAPSTDTQYF. The CDR3 bases are TGTGCCAGCAGCCCGGGACTAGCGGGGGCGCCTAGCACAGATACGCAGTATTTT.

The genes are TRBV20-1 and TRBJ2-5, with D tentatively TRBD2 (5 bases). V lost 6 bases and J lost 2, with 10 bases in between. Germline V gene sequence: CDR1 DFQATT, CDR2 SNEGSKA (reference sequence). The CDR3 length is 12 residues. In DNA form, the CDR3 reads TGCAGTGCCGTCAGCGGTCAAGAGACCCAGTACTTC. Its translation is CSAVSGQETQYF.

This clonotype was counted at least ten times. V gene TRBV7-2 combines with J gene TRBJ2-3; maybe TRBD1 (5 bases). V shed 0 bases and J shed 5 bases, with 15 bases lying between them. The CDR3 spans 16 residues. CDR1 is SGHTA, CDR2 FQGNSA, per germline. The CDR3 DNA reads as TGTGCCAGCAGCTTAGCGAACTTAGGGGTAGTAGATACGCAGTATTTT. Protein: CASSLANLGVVDTQYF.

In this sample, this clonotype turned up many times. The gene calls are TRBV6-2 or TRBV6-3 and TRBJ2-6; 10 nucleotides align to TRBD1. J was trimmed by 3 bases and V by 5 bases; bases with no gene match: 4. Germline CDR1 and CDR2: MNHEY and SVGEGT. The CDR3 is 16 residues long. CDR3 nucleotide sequence: TGTGCCAGCAGTGCGACAGGGGGCCATGGGGCCAACGTCCTGACTTTC. It codes for CASSATGGHGANVLTF.

This clonotype was seen a few times. The chain carries TRBV15 and TRBJ1-5; TRBD1 matches at 8 bases. There are 20 residues in the CDR3. J gave up 0 bases and V 0 bases, and 13 bases lay outside the gene matches. Germline V gene lookup returns CDR1 LNHNV and CDR2 YYDKDF (reference sequence). The CDR3: CATSRDQTGVLSYSNQPQHF. The CDR3, as DNA: TGTGCCACCAGCAGAGACCAGACAGGGGTACTCTCTTATAGCAATCAGCCCCAGCATTTT.

This clonotype was seen repeatedly, ten times or more. The V gene is TRBV7-2, the J gene TRBJ2-7; either TRBD1 or TRBD2 may supply D (5 bases each). The V and J ends lost 2 bases and 3 bases respectively, with 14 bases between them. Germline V gene sequence: CDR1 SGHTA, CDR2 FQGNSA. The CDR3 has 15 residues. The CDR3 loop reads CASSLNEGRNYEQYF. CDR3 coding DNA: TGTGCCAGCAGCTTAAATGAGGGGCGCAACTACGAGCAGTACTTC. The full variable domain, completed using reference TRBV7-2 and TRBJ2-7, is GAGVSQSPSNKVTEKGKDVELRCDPISGHTALYWYRQSLGQGLEFLIYFQGNSAPDKSGLPSDRFSAERTGGSVSTLTIQRTQQEDSAVYLCASSLNEGRNYEQYFGPGTRLTVT.

This clonotype has at least ten counts. This chain uses TRBV5-6 with TRBJ1-4; no definite D call. V was shortened by 1 base and J by 0 bases, with 4 bases between the two germline ends. The length of the CDR3 is 14 residues. The V gene's germline CDR1 is SGHDT and CDR2 YYEEEE. The CDR3 reads CASSLLATNEKLFF. The DNA for the CDR3 is TGTGCCAGCAGCTTGCTTGCAACTAATGAAAAACTGTTTTTT.

This clonotype was seen ten or more times. The chain joins TRBV7-2 to TRBJ1-3, with unresolved D. Germline loops: CDR1 SGHTA, CDR2 FQGNSA. This CDR3 has 15 amino acids. V was cut by 2 bases and J by 4 bases, with 12 bases left in between. The CDR3: CASSLNVGLGNTIYF. CDR3 sequence (DNA): TGTGCCAGCAGCTTAAATGTAGGGTTGGGAAACACCATATATTTT.

This chain joins TRBV3-1 and TRBJ2-6; D is possibly TRBD2 (6 bases). From germline, CDR1 is LGHDT and CDR2 YNNKEL (reference sequence). The V and J ends lost 6 bases and 0 bases respectively, with 9 bases between them. The CDR3 sequence is 15 residues long. Here the CDR3 DNA reads TGTGCCAGCAGGGAGGGATTCTCTGGGGCCAACGTCCTGACTTTC. Protein sequence: CASREGFSGANVLTF.

This chain connects TRBV18 to TRBJ1-1; D ambiguous. The CDR3 totals 13 residues. The germline V gene encodes CDR1 KGHSH and CDR2 LQKENI. V lost 4 bases and J lost 3, with 9 bases in between. Here the CDR3 reads CASSQEGDTEAFF. The DNA of the CDR3 is TGTGCCAGCTCACAGGAGGGTGACACTGAAGCTTTCTTT.